A single T cell receptor beta chain is shown here with its context. The antigen this receptor binds is unknown. No much larger clonotype is one base removed from it; base qualities were not supplied. This record comes from a study of blood T cell repertoires in COVID-19 (dated by TCRdb to about 2020). For the wider study: Samples covering the acute and convalescent phases of COVID-19 were provided by collaborators in the United States, Italy and Spain. The prospective study material was composed of cDNA or gDNA derived from T cells, B-cell-depleted T cells, or PBMCs. Deeply sampled blood TCRbeta repertoires from subjects exposed to, actively infected with, or recovered from COVID-19 were included in the dataset. A freely available public database, intended as a resource for researchers studying the immune response to SARS-CoV-2, is where the repertoires were released. Samples were obtained from the ongoing ImmuneRACE study (first 160 participants) and from about 1,300 subjects provided by 6 global collaborators. Nearly every sample came with metadata listing a de-identified subject ID, COVID-19 status, age in years and sex. Where available, HLA class I and class II types were obtained from metadata supplied by the sample provider rather than from assay-based typing.

Beyond this particular receptor, the publication reports: The quantity of clinical and demographic metadata differed by source and by participant and was supplied without curation.

The immunoSEQ Assay, a bias-controlled multiplex PCR, was used to amplify TCRbeta CDR3 regions from genomic DNA. In the original analysis: The number of nucleated cells in each sample was estimated by amplification of reference gene primers within the assay. To quantify the absolute abundance of each unique TCRbeta CDR3 rearrangement, sequence reads were collapsed and filtered. For each sample, productive Simpson clonality was calculated by taking the square root of Simpson's diversity index across productive rearrangements. TCRdb took over this immuneACCESS table, retaining in-frame rearrangements with V and J assigned. Such tables are incomplete; in checked studies, under half of the missing clones stem from an unresolved V gene, and the remainder is unexplained. Clone size and V and J calls were adopted from that table, with D and trimming inferred from the DNA. This sample lists about 310,000 clones; around 86% were detected once. The ten largest clones capture 1% of the sample.

Cut back by 0 bases and 5 bases, the V and J ends lie 13 bases apart. The CDR3 spans 14 residues, from the cysteine through the phenylalanine. Only the CDR3 portion is preserved as DNA: 42 bases, with reading frame beginning at the first base. CDR1 is given as GTSNPN and CDR2 as SVGIG, both from the germline V gene (reference sequence). Each collaborating institution followed its own protocols to collect whole blood in K2EDTA tubes. For TCRbeta analysis, collaborator samples were shipped as frozen whole blood, as isolated PBMCs, or as DNA extracted from either sample type. The TCR comes from a man aged 50-60 years with active or convalescent COVID-19. The sequenced sample consisted of peripheral blood. The sequence links TRBV30 to TRBJ1-1; no D gene can be assigned with confidence. The CDR3 region has the sequence CAWSVLSSRTEAFF. The DNA is TGTGCCTGGAGTGTACTTTCAAGTCGGACTGAAGCTTTCTTT. Supplemented by the reference TRBV30 and TRBJ1-1 proteins around the CDR3, the complete variable domain is SQTIHQWPATLVQPVGSPLSLECTVEGTSNPNLYWYRQAAGRGLQLLFYSVGIGQISSEVPQNLSASRPQDRQFILSSKKLLLSDSGFYLCAWSVLSSRTEAFFGQGTRLTVV.